A selection of T cell receptor beta chains follows, all from one sample in a study of Ad26.COV2.S vaccination and SARS-CoV-2 variants. Profiling relied on immunoSEQ multiplex PCR, and the TCRdb table lists in-frame clones only, not all of them. The table shows approximately 410,000 clones, with 92% occurring only once. The sample consisted of peripheral blood, taken in a trial of Ad26.COV2.S vaccine versus placebo. Receptor source: a person aged 18-60 years who received the Ad26.COV2.S COVID-19 vaccine or a placebo. Both conserved end residues are part of each CDR3. A D gene is named only where the DNA matches it firmly. Part of the rows lack a size; the others show once, few, many or a class for expanded clones.

J: TRBJ2-7; size: NA; V: TRBV30; D: TRBD1; DNA: TGTGCCTGGAGGGGGACAGGGGCGGTGAGCGAGCAGTACTTC; CDR3: CAWRGTGAVSEQYF
J: TRBJ1-4; size: NA; V: TRBV5-5; D: NA; DNA: TGTGCCAGCAGCTGGTTGGGCGGCAGGGATGGTGAAAAACTGTTTTTT; CDR3: CASSWLGGRDGEKLFF
J: TRBJ1-1; size: NA; V: TRBV6-2/TRBV6-3; D: NA; DNA: TGTGCCAGCAGCCTCCGCATCGTTGCGAACACTGAAGCTTTCTTT; CDR3: CASSLRIVANTEAFF
J: TRBJ1-5; size: few; V: TRBV19; D: TRBD1; DNA: TGTGCCAGTAGTTTCACAGGGGCCGATCAGCCCCAGCATTTT; CDR3: CASSFTGADQPQHF
J: TRBJ1-2; size: NA; V: TRBV7-2; D: NA; DNA: TGTGCCAGCAGCCGGAAGGGAGGGGAAGGCTACACCTTC; CDR3: CASSRKGGEGYTF
J: TRBJ1-1; size: NA; V: TRBV24-1; D: NA; DNA: TGTGCCACCAGTGATTGGCAGGGGGAAGCTTTCTTT; CDR3: CATSDWQGEAFF
J: TRBJ2-1; size: once; V: TRBV24-1; D: NA; DNA: TGTGCCACCAGTGAGGGGGTCGAGCAGTTCTTC; CDR3: CATSEGVEQFF
J: TRBJ1-3; size: NA; V: TRBV10-3; D: NA; DNA: TGTGCCATCAGTCGTGACAGGCTCTCTGGAAACACCATATATTTT; CDR3: CAISRDRLSGNTIYF
J: TRBJ2-5; size: NA; V: TRBV7-9; D: TRBD2; DNA: TGTGCCAGCAGCTTAGTCCTAGCGGGGGCCCAAGAGACCCAGTACTTC; CDR3: CASSLVLAGAQETQYF
J: TRBJ1-6; size: NA; V: TRBV9; D: TRBD1; DNA: TGTGCCAGCAGCCTAGGGACAGTGACTAATTCACCCCTCCACTTT; CDR3: CASSLGTVTNSPLHF
J: TRBJ1-2; size: NA; V: TRBV12-3/TRBV12-4; D: TRBD1; DNA: TGTGCCAGCAGCGACAGGGGAGCGGGCTACACCTTC; CDR3: CASSDRGAGYTF
J: TRBJ1-3; size: NA; V: TRBV4-1; D: NA; DNA: TGCGCCAGCAGCCAAGGGGAGACACTCCAAATAGGAAACACCATATATTTT; CDR3: CASSQGETLQIGNTIYF
J: TRBJ2-3; size: NA; V: TRBV28; D: TRBD2; DNA: TGTGCCAGCAGTTTCCCGGAGGCGGGGGTGGATACGCAGTATTTT; CDR3: CASSFPEAGVDTQYF
J: TRBJ1-2; size: NA; V: TRBV27; D: TRBD1; DNA: TGTGCCAGCAGGGTAGGACAGGGCTATGGCTACACCTTC; CDR3: CASRVGQGYGYTF
J: TRBJ2-7; size: NA; V: TRBV4-3; D: TRBD1; DNA: TGCGCCAGCAGCCAAGGTTTACAGGGGATCCCCTACGAGCAGTACTTC; CDR3: CASSQGLQGIPYEQYF
J: TRBJ2-6; size: NA; V: TRBV13; D: NA; DNA: TGTGCCAGCAGCTTAAGGTGGTCTGGGGCCAACGTCCTGACTTTC; CDR3: CASSLRWSGANVLTF
J: TRBJ2-4; size: NA; V: TRBV5-4; D: TRBD1; DNA: TGTGCCAGCAGCTTAGGGACAGACAAAAACATTCAGTACTTC; CDR3: CASSLGTDKNIQYF
J: TRBJ2-1; size: NA; V: TRBV7-2; D: TRBD1; DNA: TGTGCCAGCAGCTCAAGGACAGGGACCTACAATGAGCAGTTCTTC; CDR3: CASSSRTGTYNEQFF
J: TRBJ2-1; size: NA; V: TRBV4-3; D: NA; DNA: TGCGCCAGCAGCCAAGATAGGAACAATGAGCAGTTCTTC; CDR3: CASSQDRNNEQFF
J: TRBJ2-7; size: NA; V: TRBV6-2/TRBV6-3; D: NA; DNA: TGTGCCAGCAGCCGCGGTGTGTACGAGCAGTACTTC; CDR3: CASSRGVYEQYF
J: TRBJ2-2; size: NA; V: TRBV7-9; D: NA; DNA: TGTGCCAGCAGCTTAGGACAGAACACCGGGGAGCTGTTTTTT; CDR3: CASSLGQNTGELFF
J: TRBJ2-1; size: NA; V: TRBV4-1; D: TRBD1; DNA: TGCGCCAGCAGCCCCACGGACAGGGGGCGTGGTGAGCAGTTCTTC; CDR3: CASSPTDRGRGEQFF
J: TRBJ1-2; size: NA; V: TRBV7-2; D: NA; DNA: TGTGCCAGCAGCTTAGATAGGGGGACCTATGGCTACACCTTC; CDR3: CASSLDRGTYGYTF
J: TRBJ2-7; size: NA; V: TRBV28; D: TRBD1; DNA: TGTGCCAGCAGGGTGACAGGGGAAGAGCAGTACTTC; CDR3: CASRVTGEEQYF